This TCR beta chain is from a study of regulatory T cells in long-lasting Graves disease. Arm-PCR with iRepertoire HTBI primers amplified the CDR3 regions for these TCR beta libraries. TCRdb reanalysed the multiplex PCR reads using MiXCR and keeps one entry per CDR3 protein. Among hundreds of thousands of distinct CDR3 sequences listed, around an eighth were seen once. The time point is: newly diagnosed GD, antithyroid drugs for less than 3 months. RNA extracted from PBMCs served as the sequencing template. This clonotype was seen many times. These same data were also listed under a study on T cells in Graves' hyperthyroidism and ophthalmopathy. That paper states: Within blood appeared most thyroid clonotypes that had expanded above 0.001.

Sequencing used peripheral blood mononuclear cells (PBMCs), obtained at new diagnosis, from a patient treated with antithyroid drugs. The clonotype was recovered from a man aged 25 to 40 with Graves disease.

CDR3 sequence: CAISSGTSGHNEQFF. The CDR3 DNA follows: TGTGCCATCAGCTCCGGGACTAGCGGACACAATGAGCAGTTCTTC. This chain connects TRBV10-3 to TRBJ2-1; 11 positions agree with TRBD2. Germline V gene sequence: CDR1 ENHRY, CDR2 SYGVKD. The V gene end was trimmed by 6 bases and the J gene end by 5 bases; junction bases not matched to a gene: 6. The CDR3 runs to 15 residues.